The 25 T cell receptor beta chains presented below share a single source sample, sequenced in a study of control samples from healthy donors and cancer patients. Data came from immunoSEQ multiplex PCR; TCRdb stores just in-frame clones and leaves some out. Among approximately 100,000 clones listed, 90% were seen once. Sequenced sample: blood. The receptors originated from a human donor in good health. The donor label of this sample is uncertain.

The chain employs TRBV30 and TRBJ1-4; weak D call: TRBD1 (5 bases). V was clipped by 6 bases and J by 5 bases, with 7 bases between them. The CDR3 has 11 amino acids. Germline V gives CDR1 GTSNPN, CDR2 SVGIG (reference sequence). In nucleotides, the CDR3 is TGTGCCTGTCAGGGAAATGAAAAACTGTTTTTT. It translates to CACQGNEKLFF.

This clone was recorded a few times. The CDR3 region is CASSPTGVLNTEAFF. The CDR3, as DNA: TGTGCCAGCAGCCCAACAGGGGTGTTAAACACTGAAGCTTTCTTT. The rearrangement joins TRBV28 to TRBJ1-1, with 7 bases matching TRBD1. The V segment lost 6 bases and the J segment 2 bases; nucleotides outside the gene matches: 9. The CDR3 has 15 amino acids. CDR1 and CDR2 from the germline V gene are MDHEN and SYDVKM.

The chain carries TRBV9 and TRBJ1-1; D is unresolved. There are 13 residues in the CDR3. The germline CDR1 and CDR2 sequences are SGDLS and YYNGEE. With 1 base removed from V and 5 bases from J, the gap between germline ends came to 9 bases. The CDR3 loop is CASSVQAGTEAFF. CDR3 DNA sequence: TGTGCCAGCAGCGTACAAGCAGGAACTGAAGCTTTCTTT.

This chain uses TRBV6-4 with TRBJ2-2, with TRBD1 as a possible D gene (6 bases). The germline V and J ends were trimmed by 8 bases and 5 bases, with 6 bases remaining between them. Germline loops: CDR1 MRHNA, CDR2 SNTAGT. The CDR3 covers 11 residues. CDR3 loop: CASQGTGELFF. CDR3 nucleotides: TGTGCCAGCCAGGGGACCGGGGAGCTGTTTTTT.

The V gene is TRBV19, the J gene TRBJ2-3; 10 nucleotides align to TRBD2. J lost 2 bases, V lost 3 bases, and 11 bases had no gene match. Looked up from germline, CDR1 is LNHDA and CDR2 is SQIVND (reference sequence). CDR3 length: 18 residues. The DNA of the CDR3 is TGTGCCAGTAGTATCGTAGCGGGGGGACGGGGACCCACAGATACGCAGTATTTT. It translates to CASSIVAGGRGPTDTQYF.

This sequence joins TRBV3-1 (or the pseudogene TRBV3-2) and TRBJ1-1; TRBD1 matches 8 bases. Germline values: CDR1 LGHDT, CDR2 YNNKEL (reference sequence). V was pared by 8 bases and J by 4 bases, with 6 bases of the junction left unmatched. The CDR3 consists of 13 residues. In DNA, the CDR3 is TGTGCCAGCTCCACTGACAGGGGCACTGAAGCTTTCTTT. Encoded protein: CASSTDRGTEAFF.

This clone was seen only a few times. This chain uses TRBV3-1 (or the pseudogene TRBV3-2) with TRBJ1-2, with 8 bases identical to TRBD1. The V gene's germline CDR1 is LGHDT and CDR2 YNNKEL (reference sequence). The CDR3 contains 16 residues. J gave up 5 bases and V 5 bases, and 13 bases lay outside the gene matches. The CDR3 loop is CASSFLTGDFVYGYTF. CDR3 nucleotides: TGTGCCAGCAGCTTTTTGACAGGGGATTTTGTGTATGGCTACACCTTC.

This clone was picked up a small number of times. The DNA of the CDR3 is TGTGCCAGCAGCCACAATCAGGCGGGGGAAACCTACAATGAGCAGTTCTTC. This sequence encodes CASSHNQAGETYNEQFF. The genes are TRBV4-2 and TRBJ2-1; 7 bases are shared with TRBD2. V shed 3 bases and J 2 bases; nucleotides not matched to a gene: 10. The CDR3 length is 17 residues. Germline V gene sequence: CDR1 LGHNA, CDR2 YNFKEQ.

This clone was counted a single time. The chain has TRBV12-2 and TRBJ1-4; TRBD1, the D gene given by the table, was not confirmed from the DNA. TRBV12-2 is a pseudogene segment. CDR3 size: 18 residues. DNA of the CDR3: TGTGCAAGTCGCTTCCCCCAGGGGACACCGCAAGGTAATGAAAAACTGTTTTTT. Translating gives CASRFPQGTPQGNEKLFF.

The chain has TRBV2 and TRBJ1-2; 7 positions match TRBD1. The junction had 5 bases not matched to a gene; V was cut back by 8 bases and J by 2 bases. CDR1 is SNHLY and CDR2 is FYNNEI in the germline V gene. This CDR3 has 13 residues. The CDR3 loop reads CASVGQSNYGYTF. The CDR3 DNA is TGTGCCAGCGTGGGACAGAGCAACTATGGCTACACCTTC.

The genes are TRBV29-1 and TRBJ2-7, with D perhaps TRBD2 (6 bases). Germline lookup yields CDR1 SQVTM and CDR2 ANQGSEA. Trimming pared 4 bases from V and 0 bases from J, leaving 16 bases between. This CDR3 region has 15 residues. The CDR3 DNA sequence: TGCAGCGTTGCAATTAGCCCGGGACTCTCCTACGAGCAGTACTTC. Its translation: CSVAISPGLSYEQYF.

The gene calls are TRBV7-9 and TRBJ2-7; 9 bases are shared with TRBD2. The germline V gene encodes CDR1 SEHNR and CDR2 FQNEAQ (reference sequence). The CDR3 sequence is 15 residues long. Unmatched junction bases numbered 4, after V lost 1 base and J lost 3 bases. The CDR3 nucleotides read TGTGCCAGCAGCTTAGGTCGTAGCGGGGGCTACGAGCAGTACTTC. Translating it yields CASSLGRSGGYEQYF.

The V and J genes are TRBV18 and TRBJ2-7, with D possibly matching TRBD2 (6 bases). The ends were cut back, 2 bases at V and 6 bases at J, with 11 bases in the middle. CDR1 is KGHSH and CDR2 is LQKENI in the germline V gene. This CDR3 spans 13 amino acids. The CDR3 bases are TGTGCCAGCTCACCAACGTTGGAGGGCGAGCAGTACTTC. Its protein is CASSPTLEGEQYF.

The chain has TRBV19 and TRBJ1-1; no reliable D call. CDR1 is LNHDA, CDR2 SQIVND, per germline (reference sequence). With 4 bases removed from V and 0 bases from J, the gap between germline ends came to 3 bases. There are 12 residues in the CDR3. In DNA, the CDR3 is TGTGCCAGTAGTAGCATGAACACTGAAGCTTTCTTT. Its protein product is CASSSMNTEAFF.

CDR3 amino acids: CASSLAGVAKNIQYF. The CDR3 region has the DNA TGCGCCAGCAGCTTGGCCGGGGTAGCCAAAAACATTCAGTACTTC. V is TRBV5-1 and J is TRBJ2-4, with D perhaps TRBD2 (5 bases). The CDR3 is 15 residues long. Between the trimmed V and J ends, which lost 0 bases and 0 bases, there was a span of 7 bases. CDR1 and CDR2 from the germline V gene are SGHRS and YFSETQ.

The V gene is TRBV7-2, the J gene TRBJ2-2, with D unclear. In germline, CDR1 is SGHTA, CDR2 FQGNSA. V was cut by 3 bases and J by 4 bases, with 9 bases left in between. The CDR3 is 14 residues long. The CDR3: CASSFRAATGELFF. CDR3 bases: TGTGCCAGCAGCTTTCGCGCAGCCACCGGGGAGCTGTTTTTT.

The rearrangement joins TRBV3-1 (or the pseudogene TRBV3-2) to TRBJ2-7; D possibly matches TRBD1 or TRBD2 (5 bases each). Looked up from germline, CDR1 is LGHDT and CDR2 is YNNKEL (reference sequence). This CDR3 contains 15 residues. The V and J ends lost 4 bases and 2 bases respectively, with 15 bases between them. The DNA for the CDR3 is TGTGCCAGCAGCCCCCCGGGGCCAGATACCTACGAGCAGTACGTC. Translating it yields CASSPPGPDTYEQYV.

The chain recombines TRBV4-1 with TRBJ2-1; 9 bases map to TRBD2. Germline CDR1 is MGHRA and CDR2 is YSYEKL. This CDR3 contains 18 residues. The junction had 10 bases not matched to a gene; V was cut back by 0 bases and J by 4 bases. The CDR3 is CASSQDGNSGGRYNEQFF. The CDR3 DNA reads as TGCGCCAGCAGCCAAGATGGGAATAGCGGGGGCCGGTACAATGAGCAGTTCTTC.

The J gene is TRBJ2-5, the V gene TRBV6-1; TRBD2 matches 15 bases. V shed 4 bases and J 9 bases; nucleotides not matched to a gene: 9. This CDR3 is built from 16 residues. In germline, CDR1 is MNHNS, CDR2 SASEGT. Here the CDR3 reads CASSGGLAGGAGAQYF. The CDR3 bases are TGTGCCAGCAGTGGAGGACTAGCGGGGGGGGCCGGGGCCCAGTACTTC.

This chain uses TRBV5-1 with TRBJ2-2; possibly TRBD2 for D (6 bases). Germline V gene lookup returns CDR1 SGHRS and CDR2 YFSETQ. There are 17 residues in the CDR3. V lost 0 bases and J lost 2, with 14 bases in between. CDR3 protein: CASSLGGAQINTGELFF. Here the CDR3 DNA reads TGCGCCAGCAGCTTGGGCGGGGCCCAGATTAACACCGGGGAGCTGTTTTTT.

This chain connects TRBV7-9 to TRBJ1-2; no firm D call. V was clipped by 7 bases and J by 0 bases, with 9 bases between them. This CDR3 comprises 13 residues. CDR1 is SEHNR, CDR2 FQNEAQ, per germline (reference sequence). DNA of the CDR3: TGTGCCAGCACCCAAGGCGCTAACTATGGCTACACCTTC. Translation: CASTQGANYGYTF.

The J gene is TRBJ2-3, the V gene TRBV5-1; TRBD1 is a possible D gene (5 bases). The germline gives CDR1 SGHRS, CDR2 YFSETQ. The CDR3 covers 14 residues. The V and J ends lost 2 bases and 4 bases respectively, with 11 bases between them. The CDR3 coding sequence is TGCGCCAGCAGCTTCAGGGCTGGGTCAGATACGCAGTATTTT. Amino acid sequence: CASSFRAGSDTQYF.

The CDR3 bases are TGTGCCAGCGCCGAGGCCAGGGCCCAGCAGTACTTC. The encoded protein is CASAEARAQQYF. The V gene is TRBV5-8, the J gene TRBJ2-7; TRBD1 is a possible D gene (5 bases). The length of the CDR3 is 12 residues. CDR1 SGHTS and CDR2 YDEGEE come from the germline V gene. V was trimmed by 7 bases and J by 8 bases, leaving 16 bases between them. The full variable domain, with the rest looked up from reference TRBV5-8 and TRBJ2-7, is EAGVTQSPTHLIKTRGQQATLRCSPISGHTSVYWYQQALGLGLQFLLWYDEGEERNRGNFPPRFSGRQFPNYSSELNVNALELEDSALYLCASAEARAQQYFGPGTRLTVT.

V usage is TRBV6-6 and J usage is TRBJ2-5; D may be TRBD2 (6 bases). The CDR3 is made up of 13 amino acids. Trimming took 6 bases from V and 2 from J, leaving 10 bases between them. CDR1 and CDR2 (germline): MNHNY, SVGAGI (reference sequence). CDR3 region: CASSRDLQETQYF. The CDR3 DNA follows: TGTGCCAGCAGCCGGGACTTGCAAGAGACCCAGTACTTC.

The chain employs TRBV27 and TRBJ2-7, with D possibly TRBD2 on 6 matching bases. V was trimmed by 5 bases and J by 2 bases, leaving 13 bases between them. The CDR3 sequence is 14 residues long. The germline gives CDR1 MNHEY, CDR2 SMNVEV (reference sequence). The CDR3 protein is CASSRLDPPYEQYF. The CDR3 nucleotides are TGTGCCAGCAGTCGACTAGACCCCCCCTACGAGCAGTACTTC.